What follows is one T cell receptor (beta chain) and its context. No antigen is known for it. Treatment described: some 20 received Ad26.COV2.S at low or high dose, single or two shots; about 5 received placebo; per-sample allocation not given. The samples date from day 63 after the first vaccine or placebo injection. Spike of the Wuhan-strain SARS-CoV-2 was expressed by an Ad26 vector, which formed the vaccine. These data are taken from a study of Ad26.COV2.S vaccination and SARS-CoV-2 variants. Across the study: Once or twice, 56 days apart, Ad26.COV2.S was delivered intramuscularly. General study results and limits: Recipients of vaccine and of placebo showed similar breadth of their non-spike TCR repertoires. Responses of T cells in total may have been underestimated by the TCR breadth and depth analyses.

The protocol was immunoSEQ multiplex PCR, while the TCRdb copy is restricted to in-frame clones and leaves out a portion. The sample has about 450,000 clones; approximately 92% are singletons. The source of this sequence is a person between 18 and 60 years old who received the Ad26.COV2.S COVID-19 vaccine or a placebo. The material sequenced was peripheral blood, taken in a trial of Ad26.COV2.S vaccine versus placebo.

In nucleotides, the CDR3 is TGCAGTGCTAGCTATGGCTACACCTTC. Its translation is CSASYGYTF. The genes are TRBV20-1 and TRBJ1-2; D remains unclear. This CDR3 comprises 9 residues. Germline-derived CDR1 and CDR2 are DFQATT and SNEGSKA (reference sequence). V lost 3 bases to trimming and J lost 4 bases, with 0 bases between them.